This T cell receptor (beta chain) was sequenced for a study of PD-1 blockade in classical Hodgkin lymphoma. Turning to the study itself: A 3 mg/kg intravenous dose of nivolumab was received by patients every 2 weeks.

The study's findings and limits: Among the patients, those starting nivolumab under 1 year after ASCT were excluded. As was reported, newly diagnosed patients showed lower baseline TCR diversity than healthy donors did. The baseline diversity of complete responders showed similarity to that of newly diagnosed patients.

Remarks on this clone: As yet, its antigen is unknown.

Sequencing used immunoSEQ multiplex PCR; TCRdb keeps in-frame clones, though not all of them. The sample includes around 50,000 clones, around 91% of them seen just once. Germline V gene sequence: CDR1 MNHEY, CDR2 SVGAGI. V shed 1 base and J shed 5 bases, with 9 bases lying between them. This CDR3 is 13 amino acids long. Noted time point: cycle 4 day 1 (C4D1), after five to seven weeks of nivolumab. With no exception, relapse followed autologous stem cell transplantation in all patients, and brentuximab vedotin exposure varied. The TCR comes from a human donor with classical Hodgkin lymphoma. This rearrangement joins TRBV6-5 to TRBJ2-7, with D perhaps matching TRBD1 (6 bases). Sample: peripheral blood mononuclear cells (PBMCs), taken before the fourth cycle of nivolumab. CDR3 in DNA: TGTGCCAGCAGTTACTGGTCAGGGGACGAGCAGTACTTC. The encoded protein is CASSYWSGDEQYF.